This entry lists 16 T cell receptor beta chains sequenced from one sample in a study of blood T cell repertoires in COVID-19. Profiled with immunoSEQ multiplex PCR; TCRdb holds only in-frame clones, not every one. The sample lists 120,000 to 150,000 clones, approximately 87% occurring once. Sequenced sample: peripheral blood. These receptor sequences come from a woman aged 45-60 years with active or convalescent COVID-19.

V gene TRBV4-2 combines with J gene TRBJ2-3; TRBD2 agrees at 9 bases. The germline V gene has CDR1 LGHNA and CDR2 YNFKEQ. V dropped 5 bases and J dropped 1; count of bases not matched to a gene: 16. CDR3 length: 19 amino acids. The CDR3 DNA follows: TGTGCCAGCAGCGCCACCGGAATGGCGGGGGGGCAAGGCACAGATACGCAGTATTTT. This gives the protein CASSATGMAGGQGTDTQYF.

The CDR3 DNA reads as TGCGCCAGCGGAGGACTAGCGGGGGGCTCAGATACGCAGTATTTT. Encoded protein: CASGGLAGGSDTQYF. This rearrangement joins TRBV5-1 to TRBJ2-3, with 14 bases lining up with TRBD2. This CDR3 contains 15 residues. Germline trimming cut 7 bases from V and 4 bases from J; bases unmatched to any gene: 5. The germline V gene encodes CDR1 SGHRS and CDR2 YFSETQ.

The V call is TRBV27, the J call TRBJ2-3; 10 nucleotides line up with TRBD2. Germline assignment: CDR1 MNHEY and CDR2 SMNVEV (reference sequence). Trimming at V came to 5 bases and at J to 4 bases, leaving 12 bases not matched to a gene. The CDR3 contains 17 residues. CDR3 in amino acids: CASSPPGSGRTSDTQYF. CDR3 bases: TGTGCCAGCAGTCCCCCGGGTAGCGGGAGGACGTCAGATACGCAGTATTTT.

The chain uses TRBV7-9 and TRBJ2-3, with D maybe TRBD1 (5 bases). The CDR3 sequence is 14 residues long. The germline V gene has CDR1 SEHNR and CDR2 FQNEAQ (reference sequence). V lost 7 bases to trimming and J lost 7 bases, with 18 bases between them. CDR3 residues: CASNDDNQGNTQYF. Written as DNA, the CDR3 is TGTGCCAGCAACGATGATAACCAGGGAAATACGCAGTATTTT.

V usage is TRBV10-3 and J usage is TRBJ1-2, with D uncertain. The V gene's germline CDR1 is ENHRY and CDR2 SYGVKD. The CDR3 sequence is 14 residues long. The V gene lost 2 bases and the J gene lost 8 bases, with 15 bases spanning the gap. As DNA, the CDR3 is TGTGCCATCAGTGAGGCCACGGAGGGTGACGGCTACACCTTC. Translated: CAISEATEGDGYTF.

The J gene is TRBJ2-5, the V gene TRBV6-2 or TRBV6-3, with a weak D call TRBD1 (5 bases). The germline V gene encodes CDR1 MNHEY and CDR2 SVGEGT. V was pared by 4 bases and J by 2 bases, with 8 bases between. This CDR3 is built from 13 residues. The CDR3: CASSFREQETQYF. The CDR3 nucleotides read TGTGCCAGCAGTTTCAGGGAACAAGAGACCCAGTACTTC.

This rearrangement joins TRBV7-8 to TRBJ2-3; a possible D gene is TRBD1 (7 bases). Germline V gene sequence: CDR1 SGHVS, CDR2 FQNEAQ. The germline V and J ends were trimmed by 5 bases and 0 bases, with 15 bases remaining between them. The CDR3 sequence is 16 residues long. DNA for the CDR3: TGTGCCAGCAGCCGCAGGGGGGACCCTAGCACAGATACGCAGTATTTT. Its translation: CASSRRGDPSTDTQYF.

This clone was counted a single time. The chain has TRBV11-2 and TRBJ1-1; TRBD1 aligns across 7 bases. Trimming removed 4 bases from V and 4 bases from J; junction bases left unmatched: 6. Germline V gene lookup returns CDR1 SGHAT and CDR2 FQNNGV. This CDR3 region has 14 residues. This CDR3 reads CASSSRGWGTEAFF. The CDR3 bases are TGTGCCAGCAGCTCCAGGGGGTGGGGCACTGAAGCTTTCTTT.

The table lists this clone with a few counts. This chain uses TRBV28 with TRBJ2-7; 11 nucleotides agree with TRBD1. The CDR3 runs 16 residues. CDR1 is MDHEN, CDR2 SYDVKM, per germline. V lost 6 bases to trimming and J lost 2 bases; unmatched junction nucleotides: 9. The CDR3, as DNA: TGTGCCAGCAGCCCCCCGACGGGACAGGGGGCCTACGAGCAGTACTTC. Translation: CASSPPTGQGAYEQYF.

The CDR3 DNA reads TGTGCCAGTAGTCGGCAGGGTGCGTCGACTGAAGCTTTCTTT. It yields the protein CASSRQGASTEAFF. The chain couples TRBV19 to TRBJ1-1; weak D call: TRBD1 (5 bases). The CDR3 totals 14 residues. The V end lost 5 bases, the J end lost 5 bases, and 15 bases lay between the germline ends. Germline V gives CDR1 LNHDA, CDR2 SQIVND (reference sequence).

The chain is built from TRBV12-3 or TRBV12-4 and TRBJ2-1; no firm D call. V lost 4 bases, J lost 9 bases, and 10 bases lay in between. The CDR3 loop spans 12 amino acids. CDR3 loop: CASSSYSGEQFF. The CDR3 coding sequence is TGTGCCAGCAGTTCCTACAGTGGTGAGCAGTTCTTC.

The chain combines TRBV27 with TRBJ2-3; a weak D match, TRBD2 (7 bases). Trimming pared 3 bases from V and 6 bases from J, leaving 28 bases between. CDR1 and CDR2 from the germline V gene are MNHEY and SMNVEV (reference sequence). The CDR3 contains 19 residues. In DNA, the CDR3 is TGTGCCAGCAGTTTTAGAGGGTCTGGGGCGGGGGCTTCGCGGGATACGCAGTATTTT. It is translated as CASSFRGSGAGASRDTQYF.

The chain recombines TRBV30 with TRBJ1-5; D remains unclear. CDR1 is GTSNPN, CDR2 SVGIG, per germline (reference sequence). CDR3 length equals 13 residues. Trimming left V 0 bases short and J 8 bases short, with 11 bases between. In DNA form, the CDR3 reads TGTGCCTGGAGTGTGACCGGGAGGGAGCCCCAGCATTTT. Its protein is CAWSVTGREPQHF.

Concerning this clone itself: The junction and the germline gene differ at one end; a read error may be behind it. The rearrangement links TRBV6-5 to TRBJ2-7; 8 bases agree with TRBD1. Germline V gene sequence: CDR1 MNHEY, CDR2 SVGAGI. There are 13 residues in the CDR3. Here the CDR3 DNA reads TGTGCCAACAGTTGGGACAGGACCTACGAGCAGTACTTC. Translated, it gives CANSWDRTYEQYF.

The chain uses TRBV10-3 and TRBJ1-5, with D unclear. V shed 4 bases and J shed 0 bases, with 10 bases lying between them. Germline V gene data show CDR1 as ENHRY and CDR2 as SYGVKD. The CDR3 is made up of 15 amino acids. The chain's CDR3 is CAISVGGYSNQPQHF. The DNA of the CDR3 is TGTGCCATCAGTGTAGGCGGTTATAGCAATCAGCCCCAGCATTTT.

CDR3 nucleotides: TGTGCCAGTAGTTTCTCGTCAGGTACACCCTATGGCTACACCTTC. Encoded protein: CASSFSSGTPYGYTF. The V call is TRBV19, the J call TRBJ1-2, with unresolved D. This CDR3 comprises 15 residues. Germline CDR1 reads LNHDA; CDR2 reads SQIVND (reference sequence). Between the trimmed V and J ends, which lost 5 bases and 4 bases, there was a span of 17 bases.